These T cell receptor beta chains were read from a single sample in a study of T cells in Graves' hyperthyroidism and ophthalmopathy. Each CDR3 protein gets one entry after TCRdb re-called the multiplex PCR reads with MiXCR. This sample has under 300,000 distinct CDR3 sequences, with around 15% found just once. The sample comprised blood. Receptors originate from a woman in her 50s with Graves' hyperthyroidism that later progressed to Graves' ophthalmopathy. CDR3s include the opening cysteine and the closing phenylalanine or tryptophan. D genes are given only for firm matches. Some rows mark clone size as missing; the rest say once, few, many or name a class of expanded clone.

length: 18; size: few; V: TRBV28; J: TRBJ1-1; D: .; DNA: TGTGCCAGCAGTTCCCCCCGGCTACAGGCTTCCATGAACACTGAAGCTTTCTTT; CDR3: CASSSPRLQASMNTEAFF
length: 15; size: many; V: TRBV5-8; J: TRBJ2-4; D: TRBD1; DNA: TGTGCCAGCAGCGCACCCGGGACAGGGGGTGACATTCAGTACTTC; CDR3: CASSAPGTGGDIQYF
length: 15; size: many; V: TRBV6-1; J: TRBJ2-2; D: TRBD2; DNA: TGTGCCAGCAGTGAAGCCGGGGGAGGGGCCGGGGAGCTGTTTTTT; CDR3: CASSEAGGGAGELFF
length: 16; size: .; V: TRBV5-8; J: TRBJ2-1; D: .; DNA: TGTGCCAGCAGCTTGGCGGGGCTCAGCTCCTACAATGAGCAGTTCTTC; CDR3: CASSLAGLSSYNEQFF
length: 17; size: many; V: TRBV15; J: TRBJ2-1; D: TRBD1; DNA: TGTGCCACCAGCAGAGGGGGGATCGGACAGGGCTACAATGAGCAGTTCTTC; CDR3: CATSRGGIGQGYNEQFF
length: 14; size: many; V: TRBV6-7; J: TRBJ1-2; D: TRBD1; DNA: TGTGCCAGCAGTACCTGGGACAGGGTACATCGCTACACCTTC; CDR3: CASSTWDRVHRYTF
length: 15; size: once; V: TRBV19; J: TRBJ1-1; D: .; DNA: TGTGCCAGCAGGGAAGGGGGGAACCTAAACACTGAAGCTTTCTTT; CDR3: CASREGGNLNTEAFF
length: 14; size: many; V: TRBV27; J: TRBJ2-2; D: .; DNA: TGTGCCAGCAGGCGTGGGCGGAACACCGGGGAGCTGTTTTTT; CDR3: CASRRGRNTGELFF
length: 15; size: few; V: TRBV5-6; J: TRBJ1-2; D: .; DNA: TGTGCCAGCAGCTTGGTGCCTAGTGGTAACTATGGCTACACCTTC; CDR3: CASSLVPSGNYGYTF
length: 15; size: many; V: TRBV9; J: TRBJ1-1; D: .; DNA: TGTGCCAGCAGTGTGGATCCGGGACACCAAACTGAAGCTTTCTTT; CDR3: CASSVDPGHQTEAFF
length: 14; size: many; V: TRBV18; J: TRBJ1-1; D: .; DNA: TGTGCCAGCTCAGCCTCAGGGGCAGACACTGAAGCTTTCTTT; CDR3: CASSASGADTEAFF
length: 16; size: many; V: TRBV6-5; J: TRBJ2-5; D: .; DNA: TGTGCCAGCAGTTACGACAGGGGAGGGGCCCAAGAGACCCAGTACTTC; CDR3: CASSYDRGGAQETQYF
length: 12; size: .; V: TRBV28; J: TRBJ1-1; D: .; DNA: TGTGCCTTATATGGGGGGGGAACTGAAGCTTTCTTT; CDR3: CALYGGGTEAFF
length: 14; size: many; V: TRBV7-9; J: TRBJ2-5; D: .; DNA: TGTGCCAGCAACCAAAAGGAGGTTCAAGAGACCCAGTACTTC; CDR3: CASNQKEVQETQYF
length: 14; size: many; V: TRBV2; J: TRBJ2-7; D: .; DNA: TGTGCCAGCAGTGGCTATGGGGAATTATACGAGCAGTACTTC; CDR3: CASSGYGELYEQYF
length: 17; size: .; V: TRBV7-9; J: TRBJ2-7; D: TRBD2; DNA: TGCGCCAGCAGCCAAGATCTAGGTAGCGGGAACTCCTACGAGCAGTACTTC; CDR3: CASSQDLGSGNSYEQYF